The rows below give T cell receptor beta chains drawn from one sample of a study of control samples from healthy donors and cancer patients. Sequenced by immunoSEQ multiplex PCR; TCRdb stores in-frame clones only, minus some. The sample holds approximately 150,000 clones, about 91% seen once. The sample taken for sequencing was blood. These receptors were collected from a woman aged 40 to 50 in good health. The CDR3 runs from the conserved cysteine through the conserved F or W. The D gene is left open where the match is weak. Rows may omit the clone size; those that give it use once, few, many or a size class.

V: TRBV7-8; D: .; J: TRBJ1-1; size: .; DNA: TGTGCCAGCAGCCGAGATTCCGACAGGCGGAACACTGAAGCTTTCTTT; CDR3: CASSRDSDRRNTEAFF
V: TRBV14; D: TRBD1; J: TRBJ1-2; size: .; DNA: TGTGCCAGCAGCCCGGGACAGGACCTATATGGCTACACCTTC; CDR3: CASSPGQDLYGYTF
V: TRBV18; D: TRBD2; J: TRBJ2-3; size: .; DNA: TGTGCCAGCTCACCACCGTCCAGCGGGGGCCTTACAGATACGCAGTATTTT; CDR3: CASSPPSSGGLTDTQYF
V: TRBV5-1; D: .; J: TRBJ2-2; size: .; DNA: TGCGCCAGCAGCTTGAATCGGGGAGCGAACACCGGGGAGCTGTTTTTT; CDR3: CASSLNRGANTGELFF
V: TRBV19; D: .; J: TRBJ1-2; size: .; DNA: TGTGCCAGTAGTACCCCCGAGGTTCTCTCCTATGGCTACACCTTC; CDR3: CASSTPEVLSYGYTF
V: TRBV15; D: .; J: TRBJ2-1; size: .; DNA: TGTGCCACCAGCAGAGATAATGATGAGCAGTTCTTC; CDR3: CATSRDNDEQFF
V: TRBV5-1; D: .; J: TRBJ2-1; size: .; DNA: TGCGCCAGCAGCCAAGGGGACCCAAGGGTGGATGAGCAGTTCTTC; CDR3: CASSQGDPRVDEQFF
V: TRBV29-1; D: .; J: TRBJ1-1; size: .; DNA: TGCAGCGTTTTTAGAGAGGCAGGGAACACTGAAGCTTTCTTT; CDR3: CSVFREAGNTEAFF
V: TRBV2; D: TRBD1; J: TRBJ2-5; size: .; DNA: TGTGCCAGCAGTGAAGAGGGGGCGTTATACTTC; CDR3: CASSEEGALYF
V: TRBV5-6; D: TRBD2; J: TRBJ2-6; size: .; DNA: TGTGCCAGCAGCTTTGGGGGAGGGGCGCGTTTCTCTGGGGCCAACGTCCTGACTTTC; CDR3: CASSFGGGARFSGANVLTF
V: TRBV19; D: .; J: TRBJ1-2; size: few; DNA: TGTGCCAGTAGTCTCGCAGGCGATTCTTATGGCTACACCTTC; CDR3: CASSLAGDSYGYTF
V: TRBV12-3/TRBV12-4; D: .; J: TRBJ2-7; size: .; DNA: TGTGCCAGCAGTCCAAAAGACCTGTACGAGCAGTACTTC; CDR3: CASSPKDLYEQYF
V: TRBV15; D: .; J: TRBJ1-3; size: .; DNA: TGTGCCACCAGCAGGACCCAGCGGGTATCTGGAAACACCATATATTTT; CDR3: CATSRTQRVSGNTIYF
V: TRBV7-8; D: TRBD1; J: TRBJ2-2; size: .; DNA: TGTGCCAGCAGCTTAGGGGGACAGGGTTACACCGGGGAGCTGTTTTTT; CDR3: CASSLGGQGYTGELFF
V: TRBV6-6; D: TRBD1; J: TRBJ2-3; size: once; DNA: TGTGCCAGCAGTTATGGGCAGGGGGCTGGAGATACGCAGTATTTT; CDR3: CASSYGQGAGDTQYF
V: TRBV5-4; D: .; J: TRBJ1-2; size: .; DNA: TGTGCCAGCAGTCGGACAGTCGGACCTGGCTACACCTTC; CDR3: CASSRTVGPGYTF
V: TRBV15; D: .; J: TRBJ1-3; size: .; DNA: TGTGCCACCAGCCGGGACTTAGGAGCGAACACCATATATTTT; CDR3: CATSRDLGANTIYF
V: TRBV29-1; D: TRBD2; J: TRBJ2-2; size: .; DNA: TGCAGCGTTTCAGCGGGGGCTTCCACCGGGGAACTGTTTTTT; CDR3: CSVSAGASTGELFF
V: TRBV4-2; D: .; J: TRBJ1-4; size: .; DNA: TGTGCCAGCAGCCCAACAGGGAGGGGAACTAATGAAAAACTGTTTTTT; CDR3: CASSPTGRGTNEKLFF
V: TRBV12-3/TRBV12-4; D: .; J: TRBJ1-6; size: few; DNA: TGTGCCAGCAGTTCCCTGGTGGCACCCCTCCACTTT; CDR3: CASSSLVAPLHF
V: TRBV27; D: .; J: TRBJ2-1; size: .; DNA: TGTGCCAGCTACCCTCCTGGCCCCACAGCCCTATACAATGAGCAGTTCTTC; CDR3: CASYPPGPTALYNEQFF
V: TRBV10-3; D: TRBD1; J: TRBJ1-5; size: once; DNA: TGTGCCATCAGTGATGACAGGGTGATGGCCCAGCATTTT; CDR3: CAISDDRVMAQHF
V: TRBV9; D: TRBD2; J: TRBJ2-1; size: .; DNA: TGTGCCAGCAGCGTGTCGACTAGCCATGAGCAGTTCTTC; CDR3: CASSVSTSHEQFF
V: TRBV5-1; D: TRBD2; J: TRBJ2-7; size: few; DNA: TGCGCCAGCAGCTTGTCCGGGGGGAGCTACGAGCAGTACTTC; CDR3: CASSLSGGSYEQYF
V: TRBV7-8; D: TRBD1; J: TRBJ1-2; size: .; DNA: TGTGCCAGCGGGACGGACAGGACAATCCTCTTC; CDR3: CASGTDRTILF
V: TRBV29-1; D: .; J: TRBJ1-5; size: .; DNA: TGCAGTGCCATTTATAGCAATCAGCCCCAGCATTTT; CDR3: CSAIYSNQPQHF
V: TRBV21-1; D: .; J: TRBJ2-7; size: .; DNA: TGTGCCAGCAGCAAATGGACAGGAAACTACGAGCAGTACTTC; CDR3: CASSKWTGNYEQYF
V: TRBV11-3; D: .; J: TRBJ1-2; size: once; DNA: TGTGCCAGCAGCCGAGGCGGGGGTATTGGCTACACCTTC; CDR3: CASSRGGGIGYTF
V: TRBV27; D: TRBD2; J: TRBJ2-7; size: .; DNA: TGTGCCAGCAGTCCGGGGGGGAACTACGAGCAGTACTTC; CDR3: CASSPGGNYEQYF
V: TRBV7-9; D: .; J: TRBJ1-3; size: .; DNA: TGTGCCAGCAGCTTACTCGGAAACACCATATATTTT; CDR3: CASSLLGNTIYF
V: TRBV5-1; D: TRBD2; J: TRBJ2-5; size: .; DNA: TGCGCCAGCAGCTTCTCACCTAGCGGTCCTCATGAAGGGACCCAGTACTTC; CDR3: CASSFSPSGPHEGTQYF